These T cell receptor beta chains were read from a single sample in a study of cytomegalovirus exposure and HLA in healthy donors. Method: immunoSEQ multiplex PCR; TCRdb's copy keeps in-frame clones and lacks some. The profile shows fewer than 150,000 clones, 78% of them singletons. Sequences were obtained from PBMCs. The receptor source for this set is a male donor in good health and CMV-seronegative. CDR3s include the opening cysteine and the closing phenylalanine or tryptophan. The D gene is left open where the match is weak. Expanded clones are given a class, and other clones once, few, many or no size at all.

-	TRBV18	TRBJ2-2	14	once	TGTGCCAGCTCACCAGGGGGCTACACCGGGGAGCTGTTTTTT	CASSPGGYTGELFF
-	TRBV5-1	TRBJ2-3	15	-	TGCGCCAGCAGCTTGCGCGGGATGGGGGCAGATACGCAGTATTTT	CASSLRGMGADTQYF
TRBD2	TRBV4-1	TRBJ2-7	14	once	TGCGCCAGCAGCCTGGGACTAGCCAGTTACGAGCAGTACTTC	CASSLGLASYEQYF
-	TRBV20-1	TRBJ1-5	11	-	TGCAGTGCTAGAGACGGTCAGCCCCAGCATTTT	CSARDGQPQHF
-	TRBV18	TRBJ1-1	15	-	TGTGCCAGCTCACCACTCAGGGGATCGAACACTGAAGCTTTCTTT	CASSPLRGSNTEAFF
TRBD1	TRBV5-3	TRBJ1-5	18	-	TGTGCCAGAAGCCCCGACAGGGGGTGGGTTTATAGCAATCAGCCCCAGCATTTT	CARSPDRGWVYSNQPQHF
TRBD1	TRBV7-9	TRBJ1-1	14	-	TGTTCCAGCAGCTTGTATTCAGGGGGCACTGAAGCTTTCTTT	CSSSLYSGGTEAFF
TRBD2	TRBV7-3	TRBJ2-5	15	-	TGTGCCAGCAGCTACCGACTAGCGGGAACCGAGACCCAGTACTTC	CASSYRLAGTETQYF
TRBD2	TRBV5-1	TRBJ2-1	14	-	TGCGCCAGCCAAACTAGCGGAGAGAACAATGAGCAGTTCTTC	CASQTSGENNEQFF
-	TRBV6-5	TRBJ1-5	14	-	TGTGCCAGCAGTCCTAGGTCAGGGAATCAGCCCCAGCATTTT	CASSPRSGNQPQHF
TRBD1	TRBV29-1	TRBJ1-2	14	-	TGCAGCGTTGAAATAGGACAGGGTAACTATGGCTACACCTTC	CSVEIGQGNYGYTF
-	TRBV2	TRBJ1-6	14	-	TGTGCCAGCAGTGAATACGCGGGACCTTCACCCCTCCACTTT	CASSEYAGPSPLHF
-	TRBV29-1	TRBJ1-2	15	-	TGCAGCGCCAGACCGGGAGAGGGTGGGAACTATGGCTACACCTTC	CSARPGEGGNYGYTF
-	TRBV19	TRBJ1-1	13	-	TGTGCCAGTAGTTACAGGGATTTAACTGAAGCTTTCTTT	CASSYRDLTEAFF
-	TRBV4-3	TRBJ1-6	14	-	TGCGCCAGCAGCCCGGGCTCCTATAATTCACCCCTCCACTTT	CASSPGSYNSPLHF
TRBD2	TRBV6-4	TRBJ2-1	15	medium-sized	TGTGCCAGCAGTGCCGGGACTAGCGAGTACAATGAGCAGTTCTTC	CASSAGTSEYNEQFF
TRBD1	TRBV5-1	TRBJ1-3	18	once	TGCGCCAGCAGCTACTCCGGGACAGGGACCTCAACGGGAAACACCATATATTTT	CASSYSGTGTSTGNTIYF
TRBD1	TRBV14	TRBJ2-3	14	few	TGTGCCAGCAGCCCAGGGGGAGAGGTCGATACGCAGTATTTT	CASSPGGEVDTQYF
TRBD1	TRBV6-1	TRBJ1-2	16	-	TGTGCCAGCAGTGATTTCGACAGGGGAGCGAACTATGGCTACACCTTC	CASSDFDRGANYGYTF
-	TRBV5-1	TRBJ2-4	15	-	TGCGCCAGCAGCTCAGGGGATGTGGCCAAAAACATTCAGTACTTC	CASSSGDVAKNIQYF
-	TRBV6-5	TRBJ2-2	13	few	TGTGCCAGCTCGGACTCTTACACCGGGGAGCTGTTTTTT	CASSDSYTGELFF
TRBD1	TRBV11-1	TRBJ1-1	16	few	TGTGCCAGCAGCTTAAGGCTGTCAGGACAGGTGACTGAAGCTTTCTTT	CASSLRLSGQVTEAFF
TRBD1	TRBV5-6	TRBJ1-2	15	-	TGTGCCAGCAGCCCCTGGGACAGGGGAGGTGGAGGCTACACCTTC	CASSPWDRGGGGYTF
-	TRBV7-2	TRBJ2-7	16	-	TGTGCCAGCAGCTTAGATACGTCGACAGCCTCCTACGAGCAGTACTTC	CASSLDTSTASYEQYF
-	TRBV30	TRBJ2-7	10	-	TGTGCCTGGGATAGTCACGAGCAGTACTTC	CAWDSHEQYF
-	TRBV6-1	TRBJ1-2	13	-	TGTGCCAGCAGTCTCGAAAGGGGCTATGGCTACACCTTC	CASSLERGYGYTF
-	TRBV10-3	TRBJ1-1	14	-	TGTGCCATCACCAGGGACACTAGGAACACTGAAGCTTTCTTT	CAITRDTRNTEAFF
-	TRBV20-1	TRBJ1-2	11	few	TGCAGTGCTATAGCCGGGTATGGCTACACCTTC	CSAIAGYGYTF
-	TRBV7-3	TRBJ1-1	14	-	TGTGCCAGCAGCTTAATCTCGGTAGGAGGTGAAGCTTTCTTT	CASSLISVGGEAFF
TRBD1	TRBV9	TRBJ1-2	16	-	TGTGCCAGCAGCACTACCGGGACAGGCCTCAACTATGGCTACACCTTC	CASSTTGTGLNYGYTF
TRBD2	TRBV11-2	TRBJ2-1	15	-	TGTGCCAGCAGCTTCGAAGCGGGACCCTACAATGAGCAGTTCTTC	CASSFEAGPYNEQFF
-	TRBV4-1	TRBJ2-5	17	-	TGCGCCAGCAGCCTGCTTCAGACGACTTTTGTCCAAGAGACCCAGTACTTC	CASSLLQTTFVQETQYF
-	TRBV7-2	TRBJ1-4	18	-	TGTGCCAGCAGCTTAGGACCGGAGGATACTGCAACTAATGAAAAACTGTTTTTT	CASSLGPEDTATNEKLFF
-	TRBV18	TRBJ1-2	14	-	TGTGCCAGCTCAAAGACAGATACTAACTATGGCTACACCTTC	CASSKTDTNYGYTF
TRBD1	TRBV10-3	TRBJ2-2	14	-	TGTGCCATCCGACAGGGGAGAGGCACCGGGGAGCTGTTTTTT	CAIRQGRGTGELFF
-	TRBV30	TRBJ2-7	13	few	TGTGCCTCCCAGGGGCCCGGCTCCTACGAGCAGTACTTC	CASQGPGSYEQYF
TRBD2	TRBV5-4	TRBJ2-5	18	-	TGTGCCAGCAGCCCCGGACTAGCGGGGGGCAAGGGAGAGGAGACCCAGTACTTC	CASSPGLAGGKGEETQYF
-	TRBV4-2	TRBJ2-7	15	-	TGTGCCAGCAGCCAAGATTTAAGTACAGACTACGAGCAGTACTTC	CASSQDLSTDYEQYF
-	TRBV19	TRBJ2-7	13	-	TGTGCCAGTAGTATAGATGGGCTCTACGAGCAGTACTTC	CASSIDGLYEQYF